This T cell receptor beta chain was recovered during a study of neurological immune-mediated disorders (dated by TCRdb to between 2018 and 2020). About the full investigation: Among the approximately 35 multiple sclerosis patients, about 30 had relapsing-remitting MS and 3 had secondary progressive MS. Peripheral blood TCR-beta repertoires from HTLV-I-associated myelopathy (HAM/TSP) patients, multiple sclerosis patients and healthy controls were compared by UMI-based sequencing. Alongside PBMC samples, the set of more than 80 TCR-beta libraries contained longitudinal samples, technical triplicates, and paired CD4+ and CD8+ T-cell subsets that had been sorted. The cohort included around 70 subjects: approximately 14 with HAM/TSP, around 34 with multiple sclerosis, and 20 or so healthy controls. General findings and caveats noted by the study authors: In phylogenetic analysis, the repertoires of 18 of 34 MS patients grouped into a cluster of related CDR3 sequences, which suggests a possible signature at the repertoire level. The MS cluster was not associated with any clinical or MRI features, and the authors stated that larger cohorts are needed. Across subjects, expanded clones never shared an identical CDR3 amino acid sequence, which suggests that the TCR-beta repertoires in every group were private. TCR clonal expansion was greatest in HAM/TSP patients and smallest in MS patients, who ranked below even healthy controls.

The CDR3 contains 15 residues, cysteine and phenylalanine counted. The read is trimmed to its CDR3 DNA, 45 bases read in frame from base 1. The CDR1 and CDR2 encoded by the germline V gene are SGHTA and FQGNSA. V loses 3 bases, J loses 3 bases, and the germline ends lie 11 bases apart. For unsorted PBMC libraries, 2 million PBMCs were used after storage in RNAlater at -80 degrees C until RNA extraction. Multiple sclerosis patients were enrolled in a US clinical protocol evaluating disease progression by magnetic resonance imaging. Peripheral blood was subjected to Ficoll-Hypaque density gradient centrifugation to isolate PBMCs, which were then cryopreserved in liquid nitrogen. cDNA was synthesized by template-switch 5'RACE using a primer with a 10-nucleotide random unique molecular identifier that tagged each TCR transcript. Each sequencing run produced over 160 million TCR-beta sequences covering 15-18 subjects. Total RNA was extracted with the RNeasy kit. TCR-beta VDJ regions were amplified with primers for the TCR constant region and the 5'RACE anchor, using the KAPA Real-time Library Amplification kit. Sample indexes and Illumina adaptors were added in a first PCR, after which library yield was increased in a second PCR. After Ampure bead purification, the TCR product of roughly 650 bp was size-selected on a 2% E-gel SizeSelection system. Before pooling, library quality was assessed on a Bioanalyzer, concentration was determined with Qubit, and library quantification was performed with the Kapa Library Quantification kit. Paired-end 2 x 150 bp sequencing of the libraries was performed on an Illumina HiSeq 2500. To increase sequence diversity, roughly 24-32% phiX was spiked into each library pool. In the paper's pipeline: Quality-filtered reads were processed with the UMI-based MiGEC pipeline, and over 90% of raw TCR sequences were removed by the MiGEC pipeline during error correction. IMGT germline references were used for aligning VDJ genes, and each clonotype was defined as a unique CDR3 amino acid sequence together with its V-J genes. Clonal expansion, Shannon diversity, and CDR3 relatedness (CalcPairwiseDistances, ClusterSamples) were evaluated with VDJtools, and phylogenetic trees were built with CLCbio workbench. Clones with at least 8 unique UMIs were defined as expanded, with this threshold being based on coefficient-of-variation modelling across technical triplicates. Using fastp trimming at Q25 and MiXCR clonotype assembly, TCRdb reanalyzed the public sequencing data and kept in-frame beta chains. One record per CDR3 amino acid sequence lists the most common genes and DNA. The V and J calls shown here were made by TCRdb, not taken from the authors' results. The sample table contains 50,000 to 80,000 distinct CDR3 sequences; only one count was recorded for 3.4% of them. The ten top clones hold about 4% of the sample.

Remarks on this clonotype: Its antigen target is currently unknown. No base qualities exist here, and no much larger clone lies one base off it.

The source is a man aged 35 to 55 with multiple sclerosis. Recombination linked TRBV7-2 to TRBJ2-2, with no confident D gene call. The specimen was PBMCs. The CDR3 region: CTSSFGRTDTGELFF. The bases read TGTACCAGCAGCTTTGGCCGGACCGACACCGGGGAGCTGTTTTTT.